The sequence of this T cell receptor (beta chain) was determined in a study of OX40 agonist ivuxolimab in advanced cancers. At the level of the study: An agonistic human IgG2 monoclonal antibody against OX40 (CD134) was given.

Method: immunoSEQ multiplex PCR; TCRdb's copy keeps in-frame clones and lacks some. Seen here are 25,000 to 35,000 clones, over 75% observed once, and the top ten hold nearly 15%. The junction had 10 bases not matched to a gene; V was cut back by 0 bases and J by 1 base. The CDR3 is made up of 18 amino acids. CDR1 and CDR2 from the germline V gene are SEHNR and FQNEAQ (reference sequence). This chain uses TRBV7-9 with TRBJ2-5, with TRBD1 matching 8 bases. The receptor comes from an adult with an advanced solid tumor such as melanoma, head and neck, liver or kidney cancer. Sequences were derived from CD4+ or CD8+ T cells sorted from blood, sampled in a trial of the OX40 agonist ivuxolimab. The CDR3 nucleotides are TGTGCCAGCAGCTTAGCGGGTGCAGGGGGCCTTTTCCAAGAGACCCAGTACTTC. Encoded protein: CASSLAGAGGLFQETQYF.